These T cell receptor beta chains were read from a single sample in a study of cytomegalovirus exposure and HLA in healthy donors. The protocol was immunoSEQ multiplex PCR, while the TCRdb copy is restricted to in-frame clones and leaves out a portion. The sample holds fewer than 150,000 clones, approximately 86% seen once. Sequencing input: PBMCs. The receptors shown here come from a man aged 18 to 35 in good health and CMV-seropositive. CDR3s include the opening cysteine and the closing phenylalanine or tryptophan. D genes are given only for firm matches. Clone size, where shown, is once, few, many, or a class for clones that have expanded.

j_call clone_size v_call d_call cdr3_nt cdr3_aa
TRBJ2-2 NA TRBV27 TRBD1 TGTGCCAGCAGTTACCGGACAGGGGCCGGGGAGCTGTTTTTT CASSYRTGAGELFF
TRBJ2-7 NA TRBV6-5 NA TGTGCCAGCAGTGCATCTAGCCACATCCCCTACGAGCAGTACTTC CASSASSHIPYEQYF
TRBJ1-5 NA TRBV9 NA TGTGCCAGCAGCGGCCGGTTTGACAATCAGCCCCAGCATTTT CASSGRFDNQPQHF
TRBJ2-1 NA TRBV7-2 NA TGTGCCAGCAGCTTAGGCGGGACAGTCTACAATGAGCAGTTCTTC CASSLGGTVYNEQFF
TRBJ2-5 once TRBV5-6 NA TGTGCCAGCAGCCTAGGTCCCCACAACGTACAAGAGACCCAGTACTTC CASSLGPHNVQETQYF
TRBJ2-3 NA TRBV5-3 NA TGTGCCAGAAGCCCCTGGACTATAACAGATACGCAGTATTTT CARSPWTITDTQYF
TRBJ1-5 NA TRBV27 TRBD1 TGTGCCAGCAGTTTATCAGGGGGCGGCGGTCAGCCCCAGCATTTT CASSLSGGGGQPQHF
TRBJ2-1 NA TRBV5-1 TRBD1 TGCGCCAGCGGGACAGGGGAATACAATGAGCAGTTCTTC CASGTGEYNEQFF
TRBJ2-2 few TRBV9 NA TGTGCCAGCAGCGTAGGCCCCTCCATGGGGGGGCTGTTTTTT CASSVGPSMGGLFF
TRBJ1-2 NA TRBV5-1 TRBD1 TGCGCCAGCAGCTTGGAAGTCAGGGGGTTTGGTGGCTACACCTTC CASSLEVRGFGGYTF
TRBJ1-1 NA TRBV5-1 TRBD1 TGCGCCAGCAGCTTGGCCGTTTCATTTCTACGGGACAGGGGTCGTGAGAACACTGAAGCTTTCTTT CASSLAVSFLRDRGRENTEAFF
TRBJ2-3 NA TRBV6-5 NA TGTGCCAGCCGGACTACCACAGATACGCAGTATTTT CASRTTTDTQYF
TRBJ2-1 NA TRBV19 NA TGTGCCAGTAGTCCCCCGGGACTTCATGAGCAGTTCTTC CASSPPGLHEQFF
TRBJ2-2 NA TRBV10-3 NA TGTGCCATCAGTAATTCGGGGGGGGAGCTGTTTTTT CAISNSGGELFF
TRBJ2-3 NA TRBV6-5 TRBD2 TGTGCCAGCAGTTATGGACTAGCTACAGATACGCAGTATTTT CASSYGLATDTQYF
TRBJ1-2 NA TRBV6-5 NA TGTGCCAGCAGTTACGAAGGGGAGGGAGGCTACACCTTC CASSYEGEGGYTF
TRBJ2-7 NA TRBV5-1 TRBD1 TGCGCCAGCAGTCCCGGGACAGGGACCTACGAGCAGTACTTC CASSPGTGTYEQYF
TRBJ2-5 NA TRBV11-1 TRBD1 TGTGCCAGCAGCCGAGGACAGGGACAAGAGACCCAGTACTTC CASSRGQGQETQYF
TRBJ2-2 NA TRBV12-5 NA TGTGCTAGTGGTTTTTCGAGCACCGGGGAGCTGTTTTTT CASGFSSTGELFF
TRBJ2-7 NA TRBV5-1 NA TGCGCCAGCAGCCCCGGACAGCGCTACGAGCAGTACTTC CASSPGQRYEQYF
TRBJ2-3 NA TRBV5-1 TRBD2 TGCGCCAGCATGACTAGCGGGGGGACAGATACGCAGTATTTT CASMTSGGTDTQYF
TRBJ1-1 NA TRBV21-1 NA TGTGCCAGCAGCGACGGGGAAGCTTTCTTT CASSDGEAFF
TRBJ2-1 NA TRBV6-5 NA TGTGCCAGCAGTTACGAGGAACCGAGCTACAATGAGCAGTTCTTC CASSYEEPSYNEQFF
TRBJ1-1 NA TRBV29-1 NA TGCAGCGTTGAAGAAGGAGGGCAGTGGGCTGAAGCTTTCTTT CSVEEGGQWAEAFF
TRBJ2-3 NA TRBV6-1 TRBD1 TGTGCCATCCGACGAGGGGGCCTAAGTCTAGATACGCAGTATTTT CAIRRGGLSLDTQYF
TRBJ1-2 once TRBV5-1 NA TGCGCCAGCAGCTTGGAGGCGGACTATGGCTACACCTTC CASSLEADYGYTF
TRBJ1-2 NA TRBV2 TRBD1 TGTGCCAGCAGTTTTTTACAGGGGTCGAACGGCTACACCTTC CASSFLQGSNGYTF
TRBJ2-1 NA TRBV4-1 NA TGCGCCAGCAGCCCAATGACAGGCTTATACAATGAGCAGTTCTTC CASSPMTGLYNEQFF
TRBJ1-6 NA TRBV7-9 TRBD1 TGTGCCAGCAGCACCAGACAGGGGTTGAATTCACCCCTCCACTTT CASSTRQGLNSPLHF
TRBJ2-7 NA TRBV6-6 NA TGTGCCAGCAGTTTCGGGGGACAGACCTACGAGCAGTACTTC CASSFGGQTYEQYF
TRBJ1-3 NA TRBV5-8 NA TGTGCCAGCAGCTTGTGGGACTTGTCTGGAAACACCATATATTTT CASSLWDLSGNTIYF
TRBJ1-5 NA TRBV7-8 NA TGTGCCAGCAGCTTAGTACCGCAGGTAGAATATCAGCCCCAGCATTTT CASSLVPQVEYQPQHF
TRBJ1-2 NA TRBV6-1 NA TGTGCCACCATGGATGGGGGCGGCTATGGCTACACCTTC CATMDGGGYGYTF
TRBJ2-7 NA TRBV5-1 NA TGCGCCAGCAGCTCGATCGCTCTCCGGGACTCCTCCTACGAGCAGTACTTC CASSSIALRDSSYEQYF
TRBJ1-1 few TRBV27 TRBD1 TGTGCCAGCAGACGACAGGGGAGGCATAGCACTGAAGCTTTCTTT CASRRQGRHSTEAFF
TRBJ1-4 NA TRBV4-1 NA TGCGCCAGCAGCCAAGGATTCGGGGGACCTAATGAAAAACTGTTTTTT CASSQGFGGPNEKLFF
TRBJ2-3 NA TRBV19 NA TGTGCCACACACAAGCGGTCCTCGGCAACAGATACGCAGTATTTT CATHKRSSATDTQYF
TRBJ2-5 NA TRBV10-1 NA TGCGCCAGCAGTGCCGGTTTCCAAGAGACCCAGTACTTC CASSAGFQETQYF
TRBJ2-7 NA TRBV6-5 TRBD2 TGTGCCAGCATGGTATATAGCGGGAGCTACGAGCAGTACTTC CASMVYSGSYEQYF
TRBJ2-1 few TRBV27 TRBD2 TGTGCCAGCCATACTAGCGGGATCGGAAATGAGCAGTTCTTC CASHTSGIGNEQFF
TRBJ1-1 NA TRBV7-6 NA TGTGCCAGCAGCTCCCAGAACACTGAAGCTTTCTTT CASSSQNTEAFF
TRBJ2-1 once TRBV25-1 NA TGTGCCAGCAGTGAGCCGACAGGGAGGCTGTTGAATGAGCAGTTCTTC CASSEPTGRLLNEQFF
TRBJ2-5 NA TRBV15 NA TGTGCCACCAGCAGAGGCGTCCAAGAGACCCAGTACTTC CATSRGVQETQYF
TRBJ2-1 once TRBV11-2 NA TGTGCCAGCAGCAGTCAGGATTTCTCCTACAATGAGCAGTTCTTC CASSSQDFSYNEQFF
TRBJ2-1 NA TRBV19 TRBD1 TGTGCCAGTAGTATACAGGGGGCGCGAAATGAGCAGTTCTTC CASSIQGARNEQFF
TRBJ1-1 NA TRBV6-6 NA TGTGCCAGCAGTAACGGACAGAATAGTATGAACACTGAAGCTTTCTTT CASSNGQNSMNTEAFF
TRBJ2-5 NA TRBV2 TRBD2 TGTGCCAGGACTAGCGGAAATCAAGAGACCCAGTACTTC CARTSGNQETQYF
TRBJ2-5 few TRBV27 TRBD2 TGTGCCAGCAGGGGGACTAGCGCCGTGACCCAGTACTTC CASRGTSAVTQYF
TRBJ1-6 NA TRBV30 TRBD1 TGTGCCTCACAGGGGTTGATAGGACCCCTCCACTTT CASQGLIGPLHF
TRBJ2-2 NA TRBV13 TRBD2 TGTGCCAGCACGAGCGGGAGTAAGACCGGGGAGCTGTTTTTT CASTSGSKTGELFF
TRBJ1-1 NA TRBV2 TRBD1 TGTGCCAGCATTTCGGGACAGGGCGAAGCTTTCTTT CASISGQGEAFF
TRBJ2-1 NA TRBV5-6 NA TGTGCCAGCAGCTCCTTCGAGCATGAGCAGTTCTTC CASSSFEHEQFF
TRBJ1-2 few TRBV19 NA TGTGCCAGCAAAAACGCCCCGGGTCTGGGCTATGGCTACACCTTC CASKNAPGLGYGYTF
TRBJ1-4 NA TRBV18 TRBD1 TGTGCCAGCTCCCCGCCCGACAGGGCCGGAGTCGATGAAAAACTGTTTTTT CASSPPDRAGVDEKLFF
TRBJ2-1 NA TRBV10-1 NA TGCGCCAGCAGTGATCCGTCTGAGAACAATGAGCAGTTCTTC CASSDPSENNEQFF